This T cell receptor beta chain was observed in a study of T cell repertoires in cytomegalovirus infection (dated by TCRdb to about 2019). About the study as a whole: The peptide stimulations were aimed at well-studied HLA-B-restricted epitopes as well as recently identified HLA-C-restricted CMV epitopes, whose presentation resists viral immunomodulation. Donor HLA type was relevant to the analysis, because carriage of CMV infection together with the matching HLA type was indicated by public TCR beta signatures. The investigation overall reported the following: In both this cohort and an independent cohort of some 380 donors, the cumulative frequency of public TCR beta family members distinguished carriers of CMV infection plus the relevant HLA type. The ex vivo response was dominated by HLA-C-restricted CMV-specific TCR beta clonotypes, which also provided the single most frequent clonotype in two of eight donors.

The treatment or condition tag for this specimen amounts to: in vitro stimulation with specific CMV peptide epitopes to enrich CMV-specific T cells. CDR1 and CDR2 are read off the germline V gene as SGHTA and FQGNSA. Trimming takes 1 base off V and 6 bases off J; junction bases not matched to a gene: 2. Counted from cysteine to phenylalanine, this CDR3 has 13 amino acids. Of all the DNA, just the CDR3 is kept, 39 bases in frame from base 1. Sequencing relied on an Illumina HiSeq 1500. TCRdb reprocessed the public reads (quality trimming at Q25 with fastp, clone calling with MiXCR) and kept in-frame beta chains. CDR3 protein sequences are deduplicated, and each keeps its most common genes and DNA. The sample has approximately 110,000 distinct CDR3 sequences on record, 25% to 30% of them singletons. The top ten constitute about 81% of the sample. As regards this clonotype: Its specific antigen is unknown. Nothing much larger sits one base from this clone, and base qualities are not available.

This receptor chain uses TRBV7-2 and TRBJ1-2; TRBD1 lines up with 7 middle nucleotides. The source is a human donor in good health (CMV status not recorded). Some clones in this sample may be carry-over from other donors' samples. The starting material was CD8+ T cells from cultured PBMCs, obtained from culture after CMV antigen stimulation. The DNA reads TGTGCCAGCAGCTTAGAAGGGGGCCATGGCTACACCTTC. This encodes CASSLEGGHGYTF.